The rows below give T cell receptor beta chains drawn from one sample of a study of cytomegalovirus exposure and HLA in healthy donors. The repertoire was sequenced with immunoSEQ multiplex PCR; TCRdb's copy has only in-frame clones and lacks some. The sample shows roughly 88,000 clones, 76% of them seen only once. Sequencing used PBMCs. The receptor source for this set is a man aged 30-40 years in good health and CMV-seropositive. CDR3s include the opening cysteine and the closing phenylalanine or tryptophan. Clone sizes are given selectively: once, few, many, or a class where the clone is expanded.

>TRBV9|TRBJ1-2|NA
CASSVEEGDYGYTF
>TRBV9|TRBJ1-1|NA
CASSVQGQVTEAFF
>TRBV6-1|TRBJ2-2|NA
CASSDLSGELFF
>TRBV6-5|TRBJ1-3|NA
CASSFRNTIYF
>TRBV28|TRBJ2-7|NA
CASSPAEVDEQYF
>TRBV7-2|TRBJ2-3|NA
CASSLMSADTQYF
>TRBV5-6|TRBJ1-5|many
CASSLTGGQPQHF
>TRBV6-6|NA|NA
CAAHTRSGELFF
>TRBV27|TRBJ1-1|few
CASSLSGAGNTEAFF
>TRBV5-8|TRBJ1-4|NA
CASSLRGQPNEKLFF
>TRBV9|TRBJ1-5|NA
CASSAGGSNQPQHF
>TRBV28|TRBJ2-1|NA
CATGDRSNEQFF
>TRBV10-3|TRBJ1-1|NA
CAIKREGGTEAFF
>TRBV28|TRBJ1-2|NA
CASSFRGQGAYGYTF
>TRBV10-3|TRBJ2-6|few
CAITRGGANVLTF
>TRBV7-3|TRBJ1-2|NA
CASSPPGGLETFNYGYTF
>TRBV9|TRBJ2-2|NA
CASSVGQPNTGELFF
>TRBV29-1|TRBJ2-7|NA
CSVVGWGSSYEQYF
>TRBV9|TRBJ2-1|NA
CASSVEVSGGAYNEQFF
>TRBV13|TRBJ1-1|NA
CASSLGLTGGAFF
>TRBV15|TRBJ2-3|NA
CATSRPRGGADTQYF
>TRBV7-2|TRBJ2-3|NA
CATHPGLSTDTQYF
>TRBV7-3|TRBJ2-2|NA
CASSFRGGANTGELFF
>TRBV14|TRBJ2-1|NA
CASSKLAGGTSYNEQFF
>TRBV9|TRBJ1-6|NA
CASSYQGFNSPLHF
>TRBV6-5|TRBJ1-1|NA
CASSYGTGGTEAFF
>TRBV5-1|TRBJ2-1|NA
CASSPGGTSGGRGYNEQFF